The 7 T cell receptor beta chains presented below share a single source sample, sequenced in a study of breast tumors, draining lymph nodes, adjacent tissues. TCRdb re-analysed the multiplex PCR reads in MiXCR, keeping a single row per CDR3 protein. The sample lists tens of thousands of distinct CDR3 sequences, roughly two thirds occurring once. Sequencing was done on a sample of breast tumor tissue. These receptors originate from a female donor with breast cancer. Some clones in this sample may be carry-over from other donors' samples.

The chain is built from TRBV20-1 and TRBJ2-1; D may be TRBD1 or TRBD2 (5 bases each). This CDR3 has 14 residues. The germline V gene has CDR1 DFQATT and CDR2 SNEGSKA (reference sequence). V lost 0 bases and J 7 bases, leaving 13 bases between the germline ends. The CDR3, as DNA: TGCAGTGCTAGAGATGGGACCGACAAGAATGAGCAGTTCTTC. Its translation: CSARDGTDKNEQFF.

This clonotype is termed medium-sized (0.01 to 0.1%). The chain combines TRBV7-2 with TRBJ2-5; 7 positions agree with TRBD1. The CDR3 totals 14 residues. Germline V gene lookup returns CDR1 SGHTA and CDR2 FQGNSA. Trimming at V came to 7 bases and at J to 1 base, leaving 6 bases not matched to a gene. The CDR3 protein is CASTLAGGQETQYF. The CDR3 DNA reads TGTGCCAGCACCTTGGCAGGGGGCCAAGAGACCCAGTACTTC. The variable domain in full, with the rest retrieved from reference TRBV7-2 and TRBJ2-5, is GAGVSQSPSNKVTEKGKDVELRCDPISGHTALYWYRQSLGQGLEFLIYFQGNSAPDKSGLPSDRFSAERTGGSVSTLTIQRTQQEDSAVYLCASTLAGGQETQYFGPGTRLLVL.

The chain recombines TRBV15 with TRBJ2-3; D unresolved. The CDR3 covers 17 residues. The germline V and J ends were trimmed by 1 base and 1 base, with 15 bases remaining between them. Germline CDR1 and CDR2: LNHNV and YYDKDF (reference sequence). The CDR3 bases are TGTGCCACCAGCAGAGGGAAGGGTTTTTTTGGCACAGATACGCAGTATTTT. Translating gives CATSRGKGFFGTDTQYF.

The chain couples TRBV6-4 to TRBJ2-7, with 10 bases that match TRBD2. The CDR3 has 15 residues. Germline CDR1 and CDR2: MRHNA and SNTAGT. V trimming: 6 bases; J trimming: 0 bases; junction bases outside the gene matches: 5. The CDR3 DNA is TGTGCCAGCAGCCTGACTAGCGGGCTCTCCTACGAGCAGTACTTC. It yields the protein CASSLTSGLSYEQYF.

This clonotype was counted ten times or more. This CDR3 is CASSRTVGRGGYGYTF. The CDR3 nucleotides read TGTGCCAGCAGTAGGACAGTGGGTCGCGGGGGCTATGGCTACACCTTC. The chain employs TRBV27 and TRBJ1-2; D may be TRBD1 (6 bases). CDR1 is MNHEY, CDR2 SMNVEV, per germline (reference sequence). The CDR3 is 16 residues long. Deletions cut 5 bases from V and 4 bases from J, with 20 bases between.

Only one count was recorded for this clonotype. The genes are TRBV5-1 and TRBJ1-6; 7 nucleotides agree with TRBD1. Germline V gives CDR1 SGHRS, CDR2 YFSETQ. The CDR3 loop spans 14 amino acids. With V trimmed by 4 bases and J by 13 bases, 11 bases remained unmatched. CDR3 residues: CASSPRGESSPLHF. CDR3 DNA: TGCGCCAGCAGCCCCAGGGGGGAAAGTTCCCCCCTCCACTTT.

This clonotype has only one observation. The chain joins TRBV7-6 to TRBJ2-3; maybe TRBD1 (5 bases). Deletions cut 1 base from V and 5 bases from J, with 10 bases between. This CDR3 has 14 residues. Germline CDR1 reads SGHVS; CDR2 reads FNYEAQ. CDR3 DNA: TGTGCCAGCAGCTTAGGGGCCAGGGTAGATACGCAGTATTTT. Translating gives CASSLGARVDTQYF.